This T cell receptor beta chain appears in the sequencing data of a study of blood T cell repertoires in COVID-19. On the study more broadly: There were acute and convalescent COVID-19 samples, and they came from the United States, Italy and Spain. T cells, B-cell-depleted T cells, or PBMCs provided the cDNA or gDNA that served as material.

V lost 4 bases and J lost 10, with 15 bases in between. Germline V gene lookup returns CDR1 SGHDT and CDR2 YYEEEE. The CDR3 loop spans 14 amino acids. Profiled with immunoSEQ multiplex PCR; TCRdb holds only in-frame clones, not every one. Among fewer than 110,000 clones, 90% to 95% were seen once, and the ten largest hold roughly a sixth. This clonotype was obtained from a man over 45 with acute or convalescent COVID-19. What was sequenced was peripheral blood. The chain couples TRBV5-6 to TRBJ1-6; TRBD1 might be the D (5 bases). The CDR3 sequence: CASSPFGGTSPLHF. CDR3 nucleotide sequence: TGTGCCAGCAGCCCCTTTGGGGGGACCTCACCCCTCCACTTT.